The 15 T cell receptor beta chains in this list originate from one sample, sequenced in a study of shared clonotypes between healthy human individuals (dated by TCRdb to 2020 to 2022). The library relied on the immunoSEQ multiplex PCR assay. TCRdb took over this immuneACCESS table, retaining in-frame rearrangements with V and J assigned. Such tables are incomplete; in checked studies, under half of the missing clones stem from an unresolved V gene, and the remainder is unexplained. The sample records fewer than 1.8 million clones, approximately 98.5% of which are singletons. The ten biggest clones cover roughly 0.36% of the sample. The source material was naive CD4+ T cells sorted from blood. The cell subset or site label for this specimen denotes: CD45RA+ positively selected. These receptors all come from a man aged 25-45 years in good health.

This chain links TRBV10-3 with TRBJ1-4; D is undetermined. The germline V and J ends were trimmed by 3 bases and 8 bases, with 13 bases remaining between them. CDR1 is ENHRY and CDR2 is SYGVKD in the germline V gene. The CDR3 consists of 14 residues. CDR3 bases: TGTGCCATCAGTGACAGAGGTTTGAGGGAAAAACTGTTTTTT. Encoded protein: CAISDRGLREKLFF.

The CDR3 DNA reads TGTGCCACCCCAGCCGGGATAAGCGGGAGTAACGCAGATACGCAGTATTTT. This translates into CATPAGISGSNADTQYF. The J gene is TRBJ2-3, the V gene TRBV7-9; TRBD2 agrees at 8 bases. The CDR3 consists of 17 residues. The ends lost 10 bases at V and 4 bases at J; junction bases unmatched: 19. Germline V gives CDR1 SEHNR, CDR2 FQNEAQ (reference sequence).

The gene calls are TRBV9 and TRBJ2-1; 11 bases agree with TRBD1. Germline values: CDR1 SGDLS, CDR2 YYNGEE. This CDR3 comprises 16 residues. Losses at the gene ends were 4 bases for V and 4 bases for J; bases not matched to a gene: 7. The CDR3 bases are TGTGCCAGCAGCCCCCCTGGGACAGGGGGGTACAATGAGCAGTTCTTC. Its translation is CASSPPGTGGYNEQFF.

This chain connects TRBV30 to TRBJ2-1; D remains unclear. This CDR3 has 15 residues. V dropped 0 bases and J dropped 0 bases, with 9 bases sitting between them. CDR1 GTSNPN and CDR2 SVGIG come from the germline V gene (reference sequence). CDR3 sequence: CAWSVHPASYNEQFF. CDR3 bases: TGTGCCTGGAGTGTACACCCTGCCTCCTACAATGAGCAGTTCTTC. The whole variable domain, remainder taken from reference TRBV30 and TRBJ2-1, is SQTIHQWPATLVQPVGSPLSLECTVEGTSNPNLYWYRQAAGRGLQLLFYSVGIGQISSEVPQNLSASRPQDRQFILSSKKLLLSDSGFYLCAWSVHPASYNEQFFGPGTRLTVL.

CDR3 loop: CASSGPGKAFF. Written as DNA, the CDR3 is TGTGCCAGCAGCGGGCCGGGAAAGGCTTTCTTT. The chain combines TRBV7-2 with TRBJ1-1; D remains ambiguous. The germline V gene encodes CDR1 SGHTA and CDR2 FQGNSA. V lost 5 bases to trimming and J lost 11 bases, with 12 bases between them. This CDR3 is 11 amino acids long.

The chain joins TRBV7-8 to TRBJ2-7, with 13 bases identical to TRBD2. Trimming removed 3 bases from V and 5 bases from J; junction bases left unmatched: 16. Looked up from germline, CDR1 is SGHVS and CDR2 is FQNEAQ. This CDR3 is built from 19 residues. This chain's CDR3 is CASSFTSGRANANFHEQYF. CDR3 DNA sequence: TGTGCCAGCAGCTTCACTAGCGGGAGGGCCAATGCTAACTTCCACGAGCAGTACTTC.

The chain carries TRBV30 and TRBJ1-3; D is undetermined. The CDR3 length is 14 residues. V was shortened by 3 bases and J by 0 bases, with 9 bases between the two germline ends. Per germline, CDR1 GTSNPN and CDR2 SVGIG (reference sequence). The CDR3 sequence is CAWSWISSGNTIYF. In DNA, the CDR3 is TGTGCCTGGAGCTGGATATCCTCTGGAAACACCATATATTTT.

A remark on this clone: This sample also contains other DNA sequences that code for the same CDR3. This chain joins TRBV10-3 and TRBJ2-1; 15 bases line up with TRBD2. Trimming at V came to 0 bases and at J to 7 bases, leaving 1 base not matched to a gene. CDR1 and CDR2 from the germline V gene are ENHRY and SYGVKD. This CDR3 spans 16 amino acids. The CDR3 nucleotides read TGTGCCATCAGTGAGTCGGGACTAGCGGGAGGTAATGAGCAGTTCTTC. It is translated as CAISESGLAGGNEQFF.

The chain uses TRBV18 and TRBJ1-5; TRBD1 agrees at 7 bases. There are 16 residues in the CDR3. The V gene's germline CDR1 is KGHSH and CDR2 LQKENI. The ends lost 3 bases at V and 7 bases at J; junction bases unmatched: 12. This chain's CDR3 is CASSPLGDRRGQPQHF. The CDR3 bases are TGTGCCAGCTCACCGCTCGGGGACAGACGAGGGCAGCCCCAGCATTTT.

The V call is TRBV9, the J call TRBJ1-3; D is undetermined. The CDR3 loop spans 12 amino acids. Germline V gene lookup returns CDR1 SGDLS and CDR2 YYNGEE. V was pared by 3 bases and J by 7 bases, with 8 bases between. DNA of the CDR3: TGTGCCAGCAGCGGTTTCCGGAACACCATATATTTT. It codes for CASSGFRNTIYF.

This clone came up once. V gene TRBV19 combines with J gene TRBJ2-7; D ambiguous. CDR3 length: 13 residues. Trimming removed 4 bases from V and 1 base from J, with 8 bases in between. Germline V gives CDR1 LNHDA, CDR2 SQIVND (reference sequence). Here the CDR3 DNA reads TGTGCCAGTAGTAGGGCAGGTTCCTACGAGCAGTACTTC. It codes for CASSRAGSYEQYF.

The chain is built from TRBV11-2 and TRBJ1-3; 7 bases align to TRBD1. The CDR3 extends over 15 amino acids. Looked up from germline, CDR1 is SGHAT and CDR2 is FQNNGV. The V segment lost 5 bases and the J segment 0 bases; nucleotides outside the gene matches: 4. In DNA, the CDR3 is TGTGCCAGCAGCCCCAGGGGGAGCTCTGGAAACACCATATATTTT. It yields the protein CASSPRGSSGNTIYF.

This clone has just one count. The same CDR3 is also encoded by other DNA sequences in this sample. The chain uses TRBV5-1 and TRBJ2-7; 7 nucleotides agree with TRBD1. Germline CDR1 is SGHRS and CDR2 is YFSETQ. This CDR3 is built from 13 residues. Trimming cost V 4 bases and J 1 base; bases outside gene matches: 2. The CDR3 loop is CASSPTGSYEQYF. The CDR3 DNA follows: TGCGCCAGCAGCCCGACAGGGTCCTACGAGCAGTACTTC.

This rearrangement joins TRBV7-9 to TRBJ2-1, with 9 bases identical to TRBD1. Germline V gives CDR1 SEHNR, CDR2 FQNEAQ (reference sequence). The CDR3 length is 18 residues. With V trimmed by 2 bases and J by 5 bases, 13 bases remained unmatched. CDR3 nucleotides: TGTGCCAGCAGCTTACTGCCCCCGGGGACAGGGTCCCACAATGAGCAGTTCTTC. Its translation is CASSLLPPGTGSHNEQFF.

This sequence joins TRBV15 and TRBJ2-7; D is perhaps TRBD1 (6 bases). The CDR3 length is 15 residues. Deletions cut 6 bases from V and 6 bases from J, with 21 bases between. CDR1 LNHNV and CDR2 YYDKDF come from the germline V gene (reference sequence). The CDR3 nucleotides are TGTGCCACCAGAACCGAGAGGGGGATTGGTTTCGAGCAGTACTTC. Translating gives CATRTERGIGFEQYF.